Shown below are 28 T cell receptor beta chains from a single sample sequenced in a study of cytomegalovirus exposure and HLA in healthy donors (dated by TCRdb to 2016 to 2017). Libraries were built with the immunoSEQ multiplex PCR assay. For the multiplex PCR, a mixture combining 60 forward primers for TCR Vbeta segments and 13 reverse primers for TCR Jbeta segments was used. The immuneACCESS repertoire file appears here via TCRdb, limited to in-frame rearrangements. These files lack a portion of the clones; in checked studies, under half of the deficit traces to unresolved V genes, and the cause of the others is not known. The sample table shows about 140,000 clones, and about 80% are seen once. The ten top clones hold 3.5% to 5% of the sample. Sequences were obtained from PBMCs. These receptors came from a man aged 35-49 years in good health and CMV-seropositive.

In DNA form, the CDR3 reads TGCGCCAGCAGCCATGCTGCCGGGGGGCGGGAGAACACTGAAGCTTTCTTT. It yields the protein CASSHAAGGRENTEAFF. V is TRBV5-1 and J is TRBJ1-1, with D possibly being TRBD1 (6 bases). V lost 4 bases and J lost 1, with 20 bases in between. This CDR3 region has 17 residues. The germline V gene has CDR1 SGHRS and CDR2 YFSETQ.

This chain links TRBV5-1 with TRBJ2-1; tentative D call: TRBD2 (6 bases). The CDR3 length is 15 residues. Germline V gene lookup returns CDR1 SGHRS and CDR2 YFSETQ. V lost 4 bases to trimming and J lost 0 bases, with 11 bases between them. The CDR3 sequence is CASSIGSSSYNEQFF. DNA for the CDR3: TGCGCCAGCAGCATCGGGAGCAGCTCCTACAATGAGCAGTTCTTC.

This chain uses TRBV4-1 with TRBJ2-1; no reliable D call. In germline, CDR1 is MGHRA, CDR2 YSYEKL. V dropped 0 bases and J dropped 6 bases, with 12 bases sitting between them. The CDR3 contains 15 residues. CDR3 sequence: CASSQDRALVNEQFF. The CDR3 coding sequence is TGCGCCAGCAGCCAAGATCGCGCGTTGGTCAATGAGCAGTTCTTC.

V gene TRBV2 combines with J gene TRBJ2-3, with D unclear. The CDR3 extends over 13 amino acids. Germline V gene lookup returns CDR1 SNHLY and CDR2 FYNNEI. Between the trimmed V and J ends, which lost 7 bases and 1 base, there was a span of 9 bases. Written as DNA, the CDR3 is TGTGCCAGCACCTGGCAGGGCACAGATACGCAGTATTTT. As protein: CASTWQGTDTQYF.

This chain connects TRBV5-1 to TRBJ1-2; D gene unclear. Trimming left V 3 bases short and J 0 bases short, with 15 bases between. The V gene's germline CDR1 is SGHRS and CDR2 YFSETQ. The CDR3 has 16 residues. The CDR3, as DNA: TGCGCCAGCAGCTATGCAAAGCTCAACGCTAACTATGGCTACACCTTC. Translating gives CASSYAKLNANYGYTF.

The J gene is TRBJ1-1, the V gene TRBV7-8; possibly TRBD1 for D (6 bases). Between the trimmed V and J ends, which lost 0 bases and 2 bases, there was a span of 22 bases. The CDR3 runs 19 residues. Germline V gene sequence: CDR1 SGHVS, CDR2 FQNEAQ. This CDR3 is CASSLARPRGVRDNTEAFF. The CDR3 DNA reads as TGTGCCAGCAGCTTAGCCCGACCCAGGGGAGTGAGGGATAACACTGAAGCTTTCTTT.

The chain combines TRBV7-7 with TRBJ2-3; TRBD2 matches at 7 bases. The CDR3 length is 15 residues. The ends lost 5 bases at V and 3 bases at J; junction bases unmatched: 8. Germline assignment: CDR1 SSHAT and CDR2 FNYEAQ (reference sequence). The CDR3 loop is CASSRGGFLTDTQYF. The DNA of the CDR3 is TGTGCCAGCAGCCGCGGGGGTTTTTTGACAGATACGCAGTATTTT.

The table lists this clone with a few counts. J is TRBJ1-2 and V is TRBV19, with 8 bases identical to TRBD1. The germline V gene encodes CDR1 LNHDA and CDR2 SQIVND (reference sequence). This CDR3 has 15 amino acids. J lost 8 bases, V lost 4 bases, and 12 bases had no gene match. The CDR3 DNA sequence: TGTGCCAGTAGTACCTACTCGACAGGGGCGGACGGCTACACCTTC. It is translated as CASSTYSTGADGYTF.

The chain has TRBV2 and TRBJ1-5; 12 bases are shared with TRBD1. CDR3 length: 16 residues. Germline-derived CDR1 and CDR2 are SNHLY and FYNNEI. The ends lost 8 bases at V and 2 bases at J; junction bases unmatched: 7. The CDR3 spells CASGGQGASRNQPQHF. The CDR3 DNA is TGTGCCAGCGGGGGACAGGGGGCCTCGCGCAATCAGCCCCAGCATTTT. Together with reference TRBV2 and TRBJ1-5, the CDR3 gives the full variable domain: EPEVTQTPSHQVTQMGQEVILRCVPISNHLYFYWYRQILGQKVEFLVSFYNNEISEKSEIFDDQFSVERPDGSNFTLKIRSTKLEDSAMYFCASGGQGASRNQPQHFGDGTRLSIL.

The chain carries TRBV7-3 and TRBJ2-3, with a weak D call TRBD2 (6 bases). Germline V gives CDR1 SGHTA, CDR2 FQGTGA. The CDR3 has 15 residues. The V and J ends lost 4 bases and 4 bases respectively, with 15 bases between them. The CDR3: CASSSTGGGADTQYF. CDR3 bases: TGTGCCAGCAGCTCCACCGGGGGAGGTGCAGATACGCAGTATTTT.

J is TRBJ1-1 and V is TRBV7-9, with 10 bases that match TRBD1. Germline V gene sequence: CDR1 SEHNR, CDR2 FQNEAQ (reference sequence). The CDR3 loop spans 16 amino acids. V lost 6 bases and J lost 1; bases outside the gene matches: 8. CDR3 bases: TGTGCCAGCAGACCAGGACAGGGGGTCGGGAACACTGAAGCTTTCTTT. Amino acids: CASRPGQGVGNTEAFF.

The chain's CDR3 is CASSYGGDRTYEQYF. CDR3 nucleotide sequence: TGTGCCAGCAGTTACGGAGGCGACAGGACCTACGAGCAGTACTTC. The chain carries TRBV6-5 and TRBJ2-7; D might be TRBD1 (6 bases). With 2 bases removed from V and 2 bases from J, the gap between germline ends came to 13 bases. CDR3 length equals 15 residues. Germline values: CDR1 MNHEY, CDR2 SVGAGI.

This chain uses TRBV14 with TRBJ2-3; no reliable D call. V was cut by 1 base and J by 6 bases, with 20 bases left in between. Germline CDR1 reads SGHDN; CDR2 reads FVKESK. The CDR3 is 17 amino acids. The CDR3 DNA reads TGTGCCAGCAGCCAAGTTGGGCTCCCGACGCGCAGGGATACGCAGTATTTT. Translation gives CASSQVGLPTRRDTQYF.

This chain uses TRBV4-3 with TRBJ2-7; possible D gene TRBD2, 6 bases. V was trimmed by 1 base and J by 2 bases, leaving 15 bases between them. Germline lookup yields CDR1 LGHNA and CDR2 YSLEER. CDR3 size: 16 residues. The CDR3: CASSQVWAGSPYEQYF. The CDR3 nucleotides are TGCGCCAGCAGCCAAGTCTGGGCGGGGTCCCCCTACGAGCAGTACTTC.

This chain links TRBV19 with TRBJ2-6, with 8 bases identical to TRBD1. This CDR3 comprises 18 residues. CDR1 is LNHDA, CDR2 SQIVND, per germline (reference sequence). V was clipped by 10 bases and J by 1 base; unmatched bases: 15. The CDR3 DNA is TGTGCCACCCTTGGACAGGGCTCGTTCCTGTCTGGGGCCAACGTCCTGACTTTC. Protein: CATLGQGSFLSGANVLTF.

Here the CDR3 reads CASSVAQGMSDEQFF. CDR3 DNA sequence: TGTGCCAGCAGCGTAGCGCAGGGGATGTCGGATGAGCAGTTCTTC. This chain joins TRBV9 and TRBJ2-1; D is possibly TRBD1 (6 bases). The CDR3 spans 15 residues. The germline V and J ends were trimmed by 0 bases and 8 bases, with 15 bases remaining between them. Germline V gene lookup returns CDR1 SGDLS and CDR2 YYNGEE.

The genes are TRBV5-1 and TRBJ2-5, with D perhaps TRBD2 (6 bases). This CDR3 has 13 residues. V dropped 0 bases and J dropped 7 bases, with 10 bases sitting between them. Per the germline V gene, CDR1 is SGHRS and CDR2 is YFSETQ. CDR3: CASSLAGVGTQYF. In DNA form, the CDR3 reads TGCGCCAGCAGCTTGGCGGGAGTCGGGACCCAGTACTTC.

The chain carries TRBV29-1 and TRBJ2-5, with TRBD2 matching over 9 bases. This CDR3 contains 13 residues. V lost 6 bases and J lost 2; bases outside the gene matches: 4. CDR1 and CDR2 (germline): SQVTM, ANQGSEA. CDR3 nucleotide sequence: TGCAGCGTGACTAGCGGAGGTCAAGAGACCCAGTACTTC. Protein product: CSVTSGGQETQYF.

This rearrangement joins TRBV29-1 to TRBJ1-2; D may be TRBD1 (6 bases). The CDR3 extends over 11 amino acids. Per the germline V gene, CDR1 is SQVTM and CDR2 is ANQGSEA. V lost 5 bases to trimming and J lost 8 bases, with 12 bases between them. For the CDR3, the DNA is TGCAGCGTTATAGGGGGGGACGGCTACACCTTC. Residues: CSVIGGDGYTF.

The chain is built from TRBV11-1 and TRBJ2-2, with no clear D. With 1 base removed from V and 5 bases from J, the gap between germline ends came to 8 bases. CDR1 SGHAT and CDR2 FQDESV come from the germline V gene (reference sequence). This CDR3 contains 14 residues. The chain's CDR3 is CASSLVSQTGELFF. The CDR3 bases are TGTGCCAGCAGCTTAGTAAGTCAGACCGGGGAGCTGTTTTTT.

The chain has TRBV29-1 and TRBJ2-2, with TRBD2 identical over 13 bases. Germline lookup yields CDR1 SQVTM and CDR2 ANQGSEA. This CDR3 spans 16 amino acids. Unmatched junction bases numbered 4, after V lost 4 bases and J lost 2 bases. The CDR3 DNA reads TGCAGCGTTGCTAGGACTAGCGGGAGCAACACCGGGGAGCTGTTTTTT. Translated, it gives CSVARTSGSNTGELFF.

The CDR3 DNA reads TGTGCCAGTAGTATACTGAGCGGGAGGGCCTACAATGAGCAGTTCTTC. Amino acids: CASSILSGRAYNEQFF. The V call is TRBV19, the J call TRBJ2-1; 10 bases are shared with TRBD2. The CDR3 spans 16 residues. The germline V gene encodes CDR1 LNHDA and CDR2 SQIVND (reference sequence). V trimming: 2 bases; J trimming: 2 bases; junction bases outside the gene matches: 3. Combining the CDR3 with reference TRBV19 and TRBJ2-1 gives the whole variable domain DGGITQSPKYLFRKEGQNVTLSCEQNLNHDAMYWYRQDPGQGLRLIYYSQIVNDFQKGDIAEGYSVSREKKESFPLTVTSAQKNPTAFYLCASSILSGRAYNEQFFGPGTRLTVL.

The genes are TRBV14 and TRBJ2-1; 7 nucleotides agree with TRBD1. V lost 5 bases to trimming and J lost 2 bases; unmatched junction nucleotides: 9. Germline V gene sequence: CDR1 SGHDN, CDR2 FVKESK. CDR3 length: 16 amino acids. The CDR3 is CASSDLGQLAYNEQFF. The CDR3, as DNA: TGTGCCAGCAGCGATTTGGGACAGCTAGCCTACAATGAGCAGTTCTTC. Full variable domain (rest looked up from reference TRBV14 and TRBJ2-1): EAGVTQFPSHSVIEKGQTVTLRCDPISGHDNLYWYRRVMGKEIKFLLHFVKESKQDESGMPNNRFLAERTGGTYSTLKVQPAELEDSGVYFCASSDLGQLAYNEQFFGPGTRLTVL.

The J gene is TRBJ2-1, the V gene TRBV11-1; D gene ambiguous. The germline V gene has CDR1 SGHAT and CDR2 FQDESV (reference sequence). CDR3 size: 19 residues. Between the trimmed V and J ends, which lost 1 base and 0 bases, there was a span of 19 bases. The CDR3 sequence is CASSLEGRRSTSSYNEQFF. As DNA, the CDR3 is TGTGCCAGCAGCTTAGAAGGCCGCAGGTCCACGAGCTCCTACAATGAGCAGTTCTTC.

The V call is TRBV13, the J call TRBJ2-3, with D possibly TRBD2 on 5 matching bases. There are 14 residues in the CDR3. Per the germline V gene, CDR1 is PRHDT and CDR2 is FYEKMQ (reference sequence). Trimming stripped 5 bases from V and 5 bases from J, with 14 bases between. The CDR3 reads CASSPEVRVDTQYF. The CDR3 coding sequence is TGTGCCAGCAGCCCGGAGGTCCGTGTAGATACGCAGTATTTT.

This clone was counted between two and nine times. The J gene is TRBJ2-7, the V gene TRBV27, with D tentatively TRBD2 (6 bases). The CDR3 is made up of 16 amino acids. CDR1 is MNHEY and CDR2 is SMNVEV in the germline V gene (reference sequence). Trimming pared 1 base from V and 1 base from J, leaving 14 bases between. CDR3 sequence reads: CASSLYPGTDSYEQYF. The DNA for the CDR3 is TGTGCCAGCAGTTTATACCCCGGGACTGATTCCTACGAGCAGTACTTC.

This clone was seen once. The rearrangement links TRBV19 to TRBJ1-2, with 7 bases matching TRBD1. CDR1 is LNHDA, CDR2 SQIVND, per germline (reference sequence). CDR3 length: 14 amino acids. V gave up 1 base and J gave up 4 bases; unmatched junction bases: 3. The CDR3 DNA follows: TGTGCCAGTAGTATAGGGGGACAGTCCTATGGCTACACCTTC. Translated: CASSIGGQSYGYTF.

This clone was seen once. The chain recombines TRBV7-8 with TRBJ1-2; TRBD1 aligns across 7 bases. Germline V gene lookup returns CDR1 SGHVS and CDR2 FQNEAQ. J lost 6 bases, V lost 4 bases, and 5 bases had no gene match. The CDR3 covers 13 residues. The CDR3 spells CASSYLGTDGYTF. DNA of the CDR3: TGTGCCAGCAGCTACTTAGGGACAGATGGCTACACCTTC.